Below, 8 T cell receptor beta chains from the same sample are listed, as sequenced in a study of cytomegalovirus exposure and HLA in healthy donors. The primer mix had 60 Vbeta and 13 Jbeta primers. Repertoires were generated with immunoSEQ multiplex PCR, while TCRdb's copy carries only in-frame clones and drops some. The repertoire shows more than 140,000 clones; the top ten hold over 2%. Source material: PBMCs. These receptors were taken from a woman aged 18-29 years in good health and CMV-seronegative.

The chain has TRBV7-2 and TRBJ1-1, with 7 bases matching TRBD1. Per the germline V gene, CDR1 is SGHTA and CDR2 is FQGNSA. This CDR3 region has 12 residues. Trimming cost V 11 bases and J 6 bases; bases outside gene matches: 9. CDR3 nucleotides: TGTGCCGTCGGGACAGCTGTTTCTGAAGCTTTCTTT. Its protein is CAVGTAVSEAFF.

The V and J genes are TRBV5-1 and TRBJ1-2; D is ambiguous. Per the germline V gene, CDR1 is SGHRS and CDR2 is YFSETQ. The V end lost 4 bases, the J end lost 3 bases, and 16 bases lay between the germline ends. There are 15 residues in the CDR3. The CDR3 nucleotides are TGCGCCAGCAGCCCTGGAGGCGGGGAGGACTATGGCTACACCTTC. Residues: CASSPGGGEDYGYTF.

This chain links TRBV7-2 with TRBJ1-5, with a possible D match to TRBD1 (5 bases). CDR3 size: 15 residues. CDR1 and CDR2 (germline): SGHTA, FQGNSA. Trimming cost V 0 bases and J 0 bases, with 6 bases left between them. CDR3 nucleotides: TGTGCCAGCAGCTTAGCGGGGCTTAGCAATCAGCCCCAGCATTTT. Protein product: CASSLAGLSNQPQHF.

The chain couples TRBV11-3 to TRBJ2-5, with D tentatively TRBD1 (5 bases). Per germline, CDR1 SGHNT and CDR2 YENEEA. The ends were cut back, 5 bases at V and 2 bases at J, with 9 bases in the middle. The CDR3 is 13 residues long. This chain's CDR3 is CASSVGPQETQYF. Here the CDR3 DNA reads TGTGCCAGCAGCGTGGGGCCGCAAGAGACCCAGTACTTC.

The chain recombines TRBV5-1 with TRBJ1-2, with 7 bases identical to TRBD1. The CDR3 has 14 amino acids. Germline V gene lookup returns CDR1 SGHRS and CDR2 YFSETQ. V lost 1 base and J lost 3; bases outside the gene matches: 3. The CDR3 nucleotides read TGCGCCAGCAGCTTGACAGGGGAGGACTATGGCTACACCTTC. Encoded protein: CASSLTGEDYGYTF.

The chain recombines TRBV9 with TRBJ2-2; weak D call: TRBD1 (6 bases). The V end was cut by 0 bases, the J end by 1 base, with 22 bases between. Germline loops: CDR1 SGDLS, CDR2 YYNGEE. The CDR3 loop spans 20 amino acids. CDR3 bases: TGTGCCAGCAGCGTAGTCAGGGAACAGGGTAGATTTTGGAACACCGGGGAGCTGTTTTTT. Encoded protein: CASSVVREQGRFWNTGELFF.

V gene TRBV5-1 combines with J gene TRBJ1-6; 10 bases align to TRBD1. The CDR3 totals 14 residues. Germline V CDR1 and CDR2: SGHRS, YFSETQ. V was clipped by 4 bases and J by 10 bases; unmatched bases: 5. Here the CDR3 DNA reads TGCGCCAGCAGCCTACGGGACAGGGGATCACCCCTCCACTTT. This codes for CASSLRDRGSPLHF.

The rearrangement uses TRBV11-2 and TRBJ1-3; D possibly corresponds to TRBD1 (6 bases). Trimming removed 3 bases at V and 2 bases at J, with 11 bases between. This CDR3 region has 15 residues. Germline assignment: CDR1 SGHAT and CDR2 FQNNGV. CDR3 in amino acids: CASSFGTTPGNTIYF. The CDR3 DNA reads TGTGCCAGCAGCTTTGGGACAACCCCTGGAAACACCATATATTTT.